Below, one T cell receptor (beta chain) is given with its context. Its antigen is currently unknown. Trimming took 2 bases from V and 4 from J; bases not matched to a gene: 1. The CDR3 contains 13 residues. Germline CDR1 and CDR2: SGDLS and YYNGEE. The sample is drawn from a study of OX40 agonist ivuxolimab in advanced cancers. Study summary: With a range of roughly 23 to 90, age averaged approximately 54 years, and 75% to 90% were male. Prior therapy, whether anti-PD-1, anti-PD-L1 or anti-CTLA-4, was allowed, and more than 35% had some. Findings and caveats of the study: Expanded clones belonging to CD8+ T cells outnumbered, on average, those of CD4+. Nonresponders included some who also had low normalized T-cell clonal expansion.

The method was immunoSEQ multiplex PCR; TCRdb's version includes in-frame clones alone and lacks a portion of them. The sample includes more than 25,000 clones, around 83% of them seen just once. The sample was CD4+ or CD8+ T cells sorted from blood, taken in a trial of the OX40 agonist ivuxolimab. This clonotype was obtained from an adult with an advanced solid tumor such as melanoma, head and neck, liver or kidney cancer. This sequence joins TRBV9 and TRBJ2-7, with 9 bases fitting TRBD2. The CDR3 DNA reads as TGTGCCAGCAGCGTCCTAGCGGGATACGAGCAGTACTTC. Protein: CASSVLAGYEQYF.